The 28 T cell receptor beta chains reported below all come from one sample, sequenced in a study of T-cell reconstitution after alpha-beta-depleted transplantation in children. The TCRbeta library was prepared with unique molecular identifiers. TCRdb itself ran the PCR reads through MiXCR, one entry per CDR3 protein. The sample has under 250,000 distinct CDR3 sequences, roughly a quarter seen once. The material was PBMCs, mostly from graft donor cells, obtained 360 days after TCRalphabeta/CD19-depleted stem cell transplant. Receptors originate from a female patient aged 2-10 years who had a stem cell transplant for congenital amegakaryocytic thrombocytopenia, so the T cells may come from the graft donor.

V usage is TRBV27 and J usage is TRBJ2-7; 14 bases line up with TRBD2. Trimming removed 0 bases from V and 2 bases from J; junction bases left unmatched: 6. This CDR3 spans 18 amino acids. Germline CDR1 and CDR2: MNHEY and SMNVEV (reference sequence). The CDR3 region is CASSLSLGTSGGTYEQYF. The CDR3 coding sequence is TGTGCCAGCAGTTTATCCCTCGGGACTAGCGGGGGAACCTACGAGCAGTACTTC.

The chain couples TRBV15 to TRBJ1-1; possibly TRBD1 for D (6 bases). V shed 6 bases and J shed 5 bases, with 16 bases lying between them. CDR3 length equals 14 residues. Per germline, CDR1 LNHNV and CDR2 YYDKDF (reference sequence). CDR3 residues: CATRPLSGETEAFF. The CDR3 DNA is TGTGCCACCAGGCCTCTTTCAGGGGAAACTGAAGCTTTCTTT.

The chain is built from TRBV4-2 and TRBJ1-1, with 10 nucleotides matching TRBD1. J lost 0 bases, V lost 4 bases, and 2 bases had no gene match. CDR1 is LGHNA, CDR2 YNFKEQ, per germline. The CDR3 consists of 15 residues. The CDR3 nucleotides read TGTGCCAGCAGCCCCGGGACAGGGGTGAACACTGAAGCTTTCTTT. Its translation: CASSPGTGVNTEAFF.

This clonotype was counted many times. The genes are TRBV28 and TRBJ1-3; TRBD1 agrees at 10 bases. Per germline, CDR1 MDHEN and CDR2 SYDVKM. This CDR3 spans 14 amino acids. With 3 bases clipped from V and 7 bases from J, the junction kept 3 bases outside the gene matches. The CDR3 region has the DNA TGTGCCAGCAGTTTCGGGGACAGGGGCAACACCATATATTTT. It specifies CASSFGDRGNTIYF. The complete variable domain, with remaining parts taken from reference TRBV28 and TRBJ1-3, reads DVKVTQSSRYLVKRTGEKVFLECVQDMDHENMFWYRQDPGLGLRLIYFSYDVKMKEKGDIPEGYSVSREKKERFSLILESASTNQTSMYLCASSFGDRGNTIYFGEGSWLTVV.

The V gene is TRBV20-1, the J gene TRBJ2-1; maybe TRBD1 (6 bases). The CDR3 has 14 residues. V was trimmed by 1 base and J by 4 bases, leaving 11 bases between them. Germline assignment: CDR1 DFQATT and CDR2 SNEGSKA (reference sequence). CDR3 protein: CSARVQRGYNEQFF. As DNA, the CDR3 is TGCAGTGCTAGAGTCCAGAGGGGGTACAATGAGCAGTTCTTC.

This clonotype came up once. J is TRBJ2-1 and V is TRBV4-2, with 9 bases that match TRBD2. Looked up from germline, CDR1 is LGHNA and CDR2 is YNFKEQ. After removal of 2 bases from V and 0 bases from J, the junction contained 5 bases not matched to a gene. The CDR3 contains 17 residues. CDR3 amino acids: CASSQPVAGDSYNEQFF. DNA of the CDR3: TGTGCCAGCAGCCAACCAGTAGCGGGAGACTCCTACAATGAGCAGTTCTTC.

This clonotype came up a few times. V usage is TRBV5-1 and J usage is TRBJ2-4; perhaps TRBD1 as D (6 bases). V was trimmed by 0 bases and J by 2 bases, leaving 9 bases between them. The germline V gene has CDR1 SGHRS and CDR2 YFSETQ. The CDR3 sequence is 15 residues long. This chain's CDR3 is CASSLAWDTKNIQYF. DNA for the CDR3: TGCGCCAGCAGCTTGGCCTGGGACACCAAAAACATTCAGTACTTC.

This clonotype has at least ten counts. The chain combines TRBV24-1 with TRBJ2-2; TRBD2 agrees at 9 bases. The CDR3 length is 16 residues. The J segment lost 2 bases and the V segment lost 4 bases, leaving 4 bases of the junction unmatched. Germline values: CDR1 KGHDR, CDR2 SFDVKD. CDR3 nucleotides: TGTGCCACCAGTGAACTGACTAGCGGCAACACCGGGGAGCTGTTTTTT. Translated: CATSELTSGNTGELFF.

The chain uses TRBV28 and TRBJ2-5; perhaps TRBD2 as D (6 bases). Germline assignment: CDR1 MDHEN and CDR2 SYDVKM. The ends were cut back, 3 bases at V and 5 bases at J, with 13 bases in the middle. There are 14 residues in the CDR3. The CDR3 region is CASSLRRGWETQYF. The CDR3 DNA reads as TGTGCCAGCAGTTTGAGGCGGGGCTGGGAGACCCAGTACTTC. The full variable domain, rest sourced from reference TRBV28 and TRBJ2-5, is DVKVTQSSRYLVKRTGEKVFLECVQDMDHENMFWYRQDPGLGLRLIYFSYDVKMKEKGDIPEGYSVSREKKERFSLILESASTNQTSMYLCASSLRRGWETQYFGPGTRLLVL.

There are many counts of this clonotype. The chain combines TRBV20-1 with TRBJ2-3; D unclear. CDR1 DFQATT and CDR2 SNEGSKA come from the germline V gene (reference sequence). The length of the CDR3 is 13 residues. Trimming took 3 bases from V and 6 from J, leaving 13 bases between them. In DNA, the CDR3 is TGCAGTGCTAGGGTGGTCCGGGCGGATACGCAGTATTTT. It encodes CSARVVRADTQYF.

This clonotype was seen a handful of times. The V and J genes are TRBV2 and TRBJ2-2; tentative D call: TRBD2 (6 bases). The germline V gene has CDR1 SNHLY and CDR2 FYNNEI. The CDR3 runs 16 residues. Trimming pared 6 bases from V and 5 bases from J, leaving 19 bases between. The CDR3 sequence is CASRATSNVGTGELFF. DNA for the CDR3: TGTGCCAGCAGGGCCACTAGCAACGTCGGGACCGGGGAGCTGTTTTTT.

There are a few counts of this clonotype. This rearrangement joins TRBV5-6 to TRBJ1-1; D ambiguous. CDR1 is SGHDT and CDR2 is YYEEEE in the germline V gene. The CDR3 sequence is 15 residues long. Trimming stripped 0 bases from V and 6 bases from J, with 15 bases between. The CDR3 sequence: CASSLVGPRMAEAFF. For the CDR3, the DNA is TGTGCCAGCAGCTTGGTGGGCCCTAGGATGGCTGAAGCTTTCTTT.

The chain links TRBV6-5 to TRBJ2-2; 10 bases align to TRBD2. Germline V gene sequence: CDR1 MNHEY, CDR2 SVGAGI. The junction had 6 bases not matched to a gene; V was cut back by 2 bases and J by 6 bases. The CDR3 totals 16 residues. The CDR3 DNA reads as TGTGCCAGCAGTTACCTAGCGGGAGTACGACCCGGGGAGCTGTTTTTT. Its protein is CASSYLAGVRPGELFF.

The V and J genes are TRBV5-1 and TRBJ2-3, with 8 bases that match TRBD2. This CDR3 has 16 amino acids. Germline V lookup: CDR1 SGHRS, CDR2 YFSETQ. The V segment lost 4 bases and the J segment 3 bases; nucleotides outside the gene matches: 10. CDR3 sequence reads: CASSDLLAGGTDTQYF. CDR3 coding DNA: TGCGCCAGCAGCGATCTACTTGCGGGAGGAACAGATACGCAGTATTTT.

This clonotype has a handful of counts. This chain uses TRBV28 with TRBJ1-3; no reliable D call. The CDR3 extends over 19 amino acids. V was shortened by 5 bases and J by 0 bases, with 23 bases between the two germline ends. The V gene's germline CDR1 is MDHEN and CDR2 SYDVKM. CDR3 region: CASSPNPSYSNPSGNTIYF. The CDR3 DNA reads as TGTGCCAGCAGTCCGAACCCAAGTTACAGCAACCCCTCTGGAAACACCATATATTTT.

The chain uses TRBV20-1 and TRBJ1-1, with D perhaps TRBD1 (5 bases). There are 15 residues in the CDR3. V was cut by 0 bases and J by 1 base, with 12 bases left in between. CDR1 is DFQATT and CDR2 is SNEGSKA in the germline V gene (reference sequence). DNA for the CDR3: TGCAGTGCTAGAGACCGAGGGGCGAAGAACACTGAAGCTTTCTTT. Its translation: CSARDRGAKNTEAFF.

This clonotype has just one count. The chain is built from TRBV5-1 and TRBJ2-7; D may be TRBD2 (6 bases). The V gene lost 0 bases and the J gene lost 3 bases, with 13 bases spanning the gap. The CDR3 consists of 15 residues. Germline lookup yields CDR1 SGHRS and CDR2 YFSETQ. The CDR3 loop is CASSLGVAELYEQYF. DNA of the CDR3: TGCGCCAGCAGCTTGGGCGTAGCGGAGCTCTACGAGCAGTACTTC.

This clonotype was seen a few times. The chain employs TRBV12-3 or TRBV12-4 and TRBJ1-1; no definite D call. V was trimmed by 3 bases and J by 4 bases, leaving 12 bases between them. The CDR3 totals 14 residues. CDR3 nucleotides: TGTGCCAGCAGTTTCGCGAGGGCGGTCACTGAAGCTTTCTTT. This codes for CASSFARAVTEAFF.

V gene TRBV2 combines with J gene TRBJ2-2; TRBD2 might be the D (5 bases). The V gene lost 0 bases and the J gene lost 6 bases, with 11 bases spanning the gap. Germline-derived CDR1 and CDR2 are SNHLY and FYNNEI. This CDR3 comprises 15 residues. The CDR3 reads CASSEAGGWAGELFF. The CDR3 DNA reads TGTGCCAGCAGTGAAGCAGGCGGGTGGGCCGGGGAGCTGTTTTTT.

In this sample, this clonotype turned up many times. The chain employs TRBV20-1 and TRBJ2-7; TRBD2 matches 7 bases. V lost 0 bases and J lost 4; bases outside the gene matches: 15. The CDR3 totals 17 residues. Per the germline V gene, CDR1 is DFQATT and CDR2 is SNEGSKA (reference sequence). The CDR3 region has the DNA TGCAGTGCTAGAGATCAAGGGAGGGAACGGGGGTTATACGAGCAGTACTTC. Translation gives CSARDQGRERGLYEQYF.

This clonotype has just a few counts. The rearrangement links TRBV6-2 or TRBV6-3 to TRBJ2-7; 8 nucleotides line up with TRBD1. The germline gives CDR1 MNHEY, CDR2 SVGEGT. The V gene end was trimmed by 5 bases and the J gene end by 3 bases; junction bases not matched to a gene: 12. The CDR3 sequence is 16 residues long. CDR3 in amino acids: CASSTDPRGQGYEQYF. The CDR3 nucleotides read TGTGCCAGCAGTACCGACCCCAGGGGGCAAGGCTACGAGCAGTACTTC.

For the CDR3, the DNA is TGCAGTGCTAAGCTAGCGGGGGGGCGGTCAGATACGCAGTATTTT. Translation: CSAKLAGGRSDTQYF. The chain employs TRBV20-1 and TRBJ2-3; 12 bases are shared with TRBD2. The CDR3 extends over 15 amino acids. V dropped 4 bases and J dropped 4; count of bases not matched to a gene: 6. Germline loops: CDR1 DFQATT, CDR2 SNEGSKA (reference sequence).

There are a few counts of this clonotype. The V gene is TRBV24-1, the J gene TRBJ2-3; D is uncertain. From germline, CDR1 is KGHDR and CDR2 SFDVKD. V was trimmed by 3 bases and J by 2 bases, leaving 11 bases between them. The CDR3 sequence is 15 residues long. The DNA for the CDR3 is TGTGCCACCAGTGATCCCGCAAAGACCACAGATACGCAGTATTTT. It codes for CATSDPAKTTDTQYF.

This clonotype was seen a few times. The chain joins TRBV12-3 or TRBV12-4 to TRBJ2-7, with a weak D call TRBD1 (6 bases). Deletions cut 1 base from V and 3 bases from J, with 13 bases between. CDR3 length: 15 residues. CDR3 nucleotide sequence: TGTGCCAGCAGTTTAGGTCCGGGACAAATCTACGAGCAGTACTTC. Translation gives CASSLGPGQIYEQYF.

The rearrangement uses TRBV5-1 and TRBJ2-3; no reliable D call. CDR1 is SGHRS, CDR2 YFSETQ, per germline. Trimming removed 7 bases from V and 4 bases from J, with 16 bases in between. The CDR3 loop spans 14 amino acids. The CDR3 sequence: CASRLAAVADTQYF. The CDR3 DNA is TGCGCCAGCCGTCTGGCGGCAGTAGCAGATACGCAGTATTTT.

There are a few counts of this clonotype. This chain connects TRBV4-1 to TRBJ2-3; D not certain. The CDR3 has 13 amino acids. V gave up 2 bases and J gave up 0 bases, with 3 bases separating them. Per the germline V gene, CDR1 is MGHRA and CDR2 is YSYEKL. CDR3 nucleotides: TGCGCCAGCAGCCAACCCAGCACAGATACGCAGTATTTT. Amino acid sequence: CASSQPSTDTQYF.

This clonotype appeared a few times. CDR3: CASSSNPTMVSTGELFF. The CDR3 nucleotides are TGTGCCAGCTCATCTAACCCCACTATGGTATCGACCGGGGAGCTGTTTTTT. This chain uses TRBV18 with TRBJ2-2; D unclear. The V and J ends lost 5 bases and 5 bases respectively, with 21 bases between them. Germline values: CDR1 KGHSH, CDR2 LQKENI. This CDR3 region has 17 residues.

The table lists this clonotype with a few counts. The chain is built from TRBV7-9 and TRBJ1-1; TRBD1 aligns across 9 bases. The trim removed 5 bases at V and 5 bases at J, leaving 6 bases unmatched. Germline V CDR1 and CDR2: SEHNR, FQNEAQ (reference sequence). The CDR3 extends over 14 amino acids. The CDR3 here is CASSRQGGRTEAFF. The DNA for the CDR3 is TGTGCCAGCAGCCGACAGGGGGGTCGGACTGAAGCTTTCTTT.